Listed below are T cell receptor beta chains from one sample, sequenced in a study of OX40 agonist ivuxolimab in advanced cancers. Using immunoSEQ multiplex PCR, the repertoire was profiled, and TCRdb retains in-frame clones only, with some absent. The top ten hold around 15% of the sample, which has tens of thousands of clones, about 90% seen once. The sequencing here drew on CD4+ or CD8+ T cells sorted from blood, taken in a trial of the OX40 agonist ivuxolimab. Receptors were obtained from an adult with an advanced solid tumor such as melanoma, head and neck, liver or kidney cancer. CDR3s include the opening cysteine and the closing phenylalanine or tryptophan. The D gene is left open where the match is weak. Size values are once, few and many counts, or a class for expanded clones, and some rows have none.

TGTGCCAGCAGTTTCCTACCGGGACTCACCTACAATGAGCAGTTCTTC,CASSFLPGLTYNEQFF,16,TRBJ2-1,NA,TRBV14,NA
TGTGCCAGCAGTGGACTAGCGGGAGGTTCCTACGAGCAGTACTTC,CASSGLAGGSYEQYF,15,TRBJ2-7,TRBD2,TRBV6-6,NA
TGTGCCAGCAGCCACAGGGGAAGGGACACCGGGGAGCTGTTTTTT,CASSHRGRDTGELFF,15,TRBJ2-2,TRBD1,TRBV7-9,NA
TGTGCCTGGGACAGCCGGGACACTGAAGCTTTCTTT,CAWDSRDTEAFF,12,TRBJ1-1,NA,TRBV30,few
TGCGCCAGCAGCTCCCTTGCGGGAGGTAACAATGAGCAGTTCTTC,CASSSLAGGNNEQFF,15,TRBJ2-1,TRBD2,TRBV5-1,NA
TGTGCCAGCTCATCAACAGGGAAAGGTCAGCCCCAGCATTTT,CASSSTGKGQPQHF,14,TRBJ1-5,NA,TRBV18,many
TGTGCCAGCAGCCCCTGGCCTGATACCTACGAGCAGTACTTC,CASSPWPDTYEQYF,14,TRBJ2-7,NA,TRBV7-9,NA
TGTGCCAGCAGTCTGGGACAGTCCTACGAGCAGTACTTC,CASSLGQSYEQYF,13,TRBJ2-7,TRBD1,TRBV2,NA
TGCGCCAGCAGCTTGGCCCCAGCTAGCGGGGCCTCCTACGAGCAGTACTTC,CASSLAPASGASYEQYF,17,TRBJ2-7,TRBD2,TRBV5-1,NA
TGTGCCAGCAGCGTGTCCGGGACGAGCACAGATACGCAGTATTTT,CASSVSGTSTDTQYF,15,TRBJ2-3,NA,TRBV7-3,NA
TGCGCCAGCAGCTCTCCTCTAAGGGGATTGGATGAGCAGTTCTTC,CASSSPLRGLDEQFF,15,TRBJ2-1,NA,TRBV5-1,NA
TGTGCCAGCAGCATGGGACTAGCGTTTGATACGCAGTATTTT,CASSMGLAFDTQYF,14,TRBJ2-3,TRBD2,TRBV5-4,NA
TGTGCCAGCACCCGTCGGGAGCCGAACACTGAAGCTTTCTTT,CASTRREPNTEAFF,14,TRBJ1-1,NA,TRBV7-9,NA
TGTGCCAGCAGTGGGACAGGGGGACATTTT,CASSGTGGHF,10,TRBJ1-5,TRBD1,TRBV28,NA
TGTGCCAGCAGTGAACCAAGGCAGGCCTCTGGAAACACCATATATTTT,CASSEPRQASGNTIYF,16,TRBJ1-3,NA,TRBV6-1,NA
TGTGCCAGCAGCTTAGCCCTGCCAGGAATTCGCGAGCAGTACTTC,CASSLALPGIREQYF,15,TRBJ2-7,NA,TRBV7-2,once
TGTGCCAGCAGCTTGGGCAGGGGTGGCGACGAGCAGTACTTC,CASSLGRGGDEQYF,14,TRBJ2-7,NA,TRBV5-6,few
TGTGCCAGCAGCTTAGAGGGGGCAAATGAGCAGTTCTTC,CASSLEGANEQFF,13,TRBJ2-1,TRBD1,TRBV7-3,NA
TGTGCCAGCAGCCTTCCGGGGCAAACCTATAGCAATCAGCCCCAGCATTTT,CASSLPGQTYSNQPQHF,17,TRBJ1-5,NA,TRBV28,NA
TGCGCCAGCACCGGGACTAACCAAGAGACCCAGTACTTC,CASTGTNQETQYF,13,TRBJ2-5,TRBD2,TRBV5-1,once
TGTGCCAGCAGCTTAGATACAGGCGAGCAGTACTTC,CASSLDTGEQYF,12,TRBJ2-7,NA,TRBV11-2,once
TGTGCCAGCAGCTCCCAGGGGGTTTTCTCTGGAAACACCATATATTTT,CASSSQGVFSGNTIYF,16,TRBJ1-3,TRBD1,TRBV5-5,NA
TGCGCCAGCAGCTTGGTCACTAGCGGGAGGGATGAGCAGTTCTTC,CASSLVTSGRDEQFF,15,TRBJ2-1,TRBD2,TRBV5-1,NA
TGTGCCAGCAGCTTAGCTGGAGGGAAAGATACGCAGTATTTT,CASSLAGGKDTQYF,14,TRBJ2-3,NA,TRBV7-9,NA
TGTGCCAGCAGCTCGGGACTAGCGAGCGAGCAGTACTTC,CASSSGLASEQYF,13,TRBJ2-7,TRBD2,TRBV7-2,NA
TGTGCCAGCAGTTTAGCGGGGGAGCAGTTCTTC,CASSLAGEQFF,11,TRBJ2-1,NA,TRBV28,NA
TGTGCCAGCAGACGCACAGCAGGGGCCGGGGGCACTGAAGCTTTCTTT,CASRRTAGAGGTEAFF,16,TRBJ1-1,NA,TRBV11-2,NA